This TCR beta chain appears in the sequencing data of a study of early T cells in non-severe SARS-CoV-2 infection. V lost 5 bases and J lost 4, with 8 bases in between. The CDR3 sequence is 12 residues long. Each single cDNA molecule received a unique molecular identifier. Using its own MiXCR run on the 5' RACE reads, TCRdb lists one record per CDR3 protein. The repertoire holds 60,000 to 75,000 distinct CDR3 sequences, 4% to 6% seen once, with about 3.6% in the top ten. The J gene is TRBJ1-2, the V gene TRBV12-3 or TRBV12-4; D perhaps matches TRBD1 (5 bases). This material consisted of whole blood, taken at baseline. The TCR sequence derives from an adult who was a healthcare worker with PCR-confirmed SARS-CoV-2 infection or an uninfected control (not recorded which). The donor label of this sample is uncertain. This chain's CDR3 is CASSGAGYGYTF. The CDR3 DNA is TGTGCCAGCAGTGGGGCAGGCTATGGCTACACCTTC.